The 14 T cell receptor beta chains below all came from one sample that was sequenced in a study of cytomegalovirus exposure and HLA in healthy donors. Primers: 60 Vbeta forward and 13 Jbeta reverse. Sequencing used immunoSEQ multiplex PCR; TCRdb keeps in-frame clones, though not all of them. The repertoire holds fewer than 110,000 clones, with approximately 74% as singletons. The sample was PBMCs. These receptor sequences come from a woman aged 40 to 50 in good health and CMV-seropositive.

V and J are TRBV19 and TRBJ2-2, with a possible D match to TRBD1 (5 bases). The CDR3 consists of 14 residues. V lost 6 bases, J lost 7 bases, and 15 bases lay in between. In germline, CDR1 is LNHDA, CDR2 SQIVND (reference sequence). The CDR3 region is CASRSKGLVGELFF. CDR3 sequence (DNA): TGTGCCAGTAGATCTAAGGGGTTGGTCGGGGAGCTGTTTTTT.

The CDR3 sequence: CATSRDRQETQYF. Here the CDR3 DNA reads TGTGCCACCAGCAGAGATCGGCAAGAGACCCAGTACTTC. The chain couples TRBV15 to TRBJ2-5; D gene unclear. V was clipped by 0 bases and J by 2 bases, with 4 bases between them. The CDR3 totals 13 residues. CDR1 and CDR2 from the germline V gene are LNHNV and YYDKDF (reference sequence).

The chain joins TRBV19 to TRBJ1-2, with 9 bases lining up with TRBD1. J was trimmed by 6 bases and V by 6 bases; bases with no gene match: 5. Germline V gives CDR1 LNHDA, CDR2 SQIVND (reference sequence). The CDR3 has 13 residues. The CDR3 sequence: CASSSTGGDGYTF. In DNA form, the CDR3 reads TGTGCCAGTAGCTCCACAGGGGGCGATGGCTACACCTTC.

The genes are TRBV6-5 and TRBJ2-7; 9 nucleotides line up with TRBD1. Germline CDR1 is MNHEY and CDR2 is SVGAGI. Trimming cost V 1 base and J 4 bases; bases outside gene matches: 5. This CDR3 is 15 amino acids long. The CDR3 loop reads CASSYYLDRGYEQYF. For the CDR3, the DNA is TGTGCCAGCAGTTACTACCTGGACAGGGGATACGAGCAGTACTTC.

The chain employs TRBV6-5 and TRBJ2-7, with D possibly matching TRBD1 (5 bases). The germline V gene has CDR1 MNHEY and CDR2 SVGAGI. V was cut by 0 bases and J by 3 bases, with 12 bases left in between. The CDR3 length is 15 residues. The CDR3 DNA reads as TGTGCCAGCAGTTACTCGGGGCAGCCTCACTACGAGCAGTACTTC. Translating gives CASSYSGQPHYEQYF.

This rearrangement joins TRBV19 to TRBJ2-3; D perhaps matches TRBD1 (5 bases). The CDR3 loop spans 15 amino acids. The V gene's germline CDR1 is LNHDA and CDR2 SQIVND (reference sequence). V dropped 10 bases and J dropped 0 bases, with 17 bases sitting between them. CDR3: CATLMQQGSTDTQYF. In DNA form, the CDR3 reads TGTGCCACCCTGATGCAGCAGGGTAGCACAGATACGCAGTATTTT.

V and J are TRBV5-1 and TRBJ2-2; D is unclear. The CDR3 loop spans 16 amino acids. Trimming removed 4 bases at V and 1 base at J, with 14 bases between. CDR1 and CDR2 (germline): SGHRS, YFSETQ. The DNA for the CDR3 is TGCGCCAGCAGCATGTCCTCCCTACGGAACACCGGGGAGCTGTTTTTT. Protein: CASSMSSLRNTGELFF.

The J gene is TRBJ2-7, the V gene TRBV28; 7 bases fit TRBD1. The CDR3 consists of 15 residues. Germline CDR1 MDHEN, CDR2 SYDVKM. V shed 5 bases, J shed 0 bases, and the junction held 7 bases outside the gene matches. CDR3 region: CASSTPGQSSYEQYF. The CDR3, as DNA: TGTGCCAGCAGTACACCGGGACAGAGCTCCTACGAGCAGTACTTC.

The chain employs TRBV19 and TRBJ2-4, with 8 bases that match TRBD2. The CDR3 is 14 amino acids. V dropped 5 bases and J dropped 7; count of bases not matched to a gene: 7. CDR1 LNHDA and CDR2 SQIVND come from the germline V gene (reference sequence). CDR3 region: CASSWGTRSNIQYF. CDR3 DNA sequence: TGTGCCAGTAGTTGGGGGACTAGGTCTAACATTCAGTACTTC. The full variable domain, rest sourced from reference TRBV19 and TRBJ2-4, is DGGITQSPKYLFRKEGQNVTLSCEQNLNHDAMYWYRQDPGQGLRLIYYSQIVNDFQKGDIAEGYSVSREKKESFPLTVTSAQKNPTAFYLCASSWGTRSNIQYFGAGTRLSVL.

The CDR3 is CASSQGSGGDYEQYF. Written as DNA, the CDR3 is TGCGCCAGCAGCCAAGGGAGCGGGGGGGACTACGAGCAGTACTTC. The rearrangement joins TRBV4-1 to TRBJ2-7; 10 nucleotides agree with TRBD2. The CDR3 is 15 residues long. CDR1 and CDR2 (germline): MGHRA, YSYEKL. J gave up 3 bases and V 1 base, and 3 bases lay outside the gene matches.

The chain joins TRBV2 to TRBJ2-7; D is uncertain. The CDR3 is made up of 15 amino acids. Germline V gives CDR1 SNHLY, CDR2 FYNNEI. Deletions cut 2 bases from V and 8 bases from J, with 19 bases between. CDR3 bases: TGTGCCAGCAGTGAATCCCGTCGACTCCTTTTGCAGCAGTACTTC. Translated: CASSESRRLLLQQYF.

The rearrangement uses TRBV5-1 and TRBJ1-1; 9 bases align to TRBD1. CDR3 length: 15 residues. CDR1 and CDR2 from the germline V gene are SGHRS and YFSETQ. The V and J ends lost 6 bases and 0 bases, in that order; junction bases with no gene match: 6. In DNA, the CDR3 is TGCGCCAGCACAAGGACAGGGGAGGTGAACACTGAAGCTTTCTTT. It is translated as CASTRTGEVNTEAFF.

V and J are TRBV30 and TRBJ2-5, with 7 bases lining up with TRBD1. The V and J ends lost 3 bases and 3 bases, in that order; junction bases with no gene match: 4. This CDR3 is 13 amino acids long. Germline CDR1 GTSNPN, CDR2 SVGIG (reference sequence). Written as DNA, the CDR3 is TGTGCCTGGAGCGACAGGGCAGAAGAGACCCAGTACTTC. It codes for CAWSDRAEETQYF.

The V and J genes are TRBV9 and TRBJ1-2, with D maybe TRBD1 (5 bases). Germline CDR1 reads SGDLS; CDR2 reads YYNGEE. The ends were cut back, 3 bases at V and 7 bases at J, with 13 bases in the middle. The CDR3 is 13 amino acids. The CDR3 region has the DNA TGTGCCAGCAGCGGGGGGGTTTTCTCTGGCTACACCTTC. This codes for CASSGGVFSGYTF.